This T cell receptor beta chain was captured by sequencing in a study of shared T cell receptors in the human thymus. Profiled with immunoSEQ multiplex PCR; TCRdb holds only in-frame clones, not every one. This repertoire shows about 710,000 clones, 70% to 90% found once; its top ten account for 0.009% to 0.0095%. The same data also contributed to another study, on human thymus T cells. That study adds: Resections from corrective heart surgery supplied the thymus tissue. Thymic and blood repertoires seemed to favor certain V and J genes.

The sequence was collected from a boy under three years old with a congenital heart defect. Source material: thymocytes.

The CDR3 coding sequence is TGTGCCAGCAGCCACTCCCGGGACAGGGGCCTGAACACTGAAGCTTTCTTT. It is translated as CASSHSRDRGLNTEAFF. The chain couples TRBV14 to TRBJ1-1, with 10 bases aligning to TRBD1. Trimming at V came to 3 bases and at J to 0 bases, leaving 7 bases not matched to a gene. This CDR3 is built from 17 residues. Germline loops: CDR1 SGHDN, CDR2 FVKESK.